These T cell receptor beta chains were read from a single sample in a study of blood T cell repertoires in COVID-19. Method: immunoSEQ multiplex PCR; TCRdb's copy keeps in-frame clones and lacks some. The table includes some 300,000 clones, 70% to 90% detected once. The sample taken for sequencing was PBMCs or T cells enriched from blood (not recorded which). These receptors all come from a man aged 25-45 years who had recovered from COVID-19. CDR3s include the opening cysteine and the closing phenylalanine or tryptophan. The D gene is left open where the match is weak. The size field is filled for only some rows; it gives once, few, many or a size class.

TRBD2,TRBJ2-5,TRBV30,NA,CAWSPDSGTLETQYF,TGTGCCTGGAGTCCCGATAGCGGGACGCTGGAGACCCAGTACTTC
TRBD1,TRBJ1-1,TRBV7-9,NA,CASSFFGTGSTEAFF,TGTGCCAGCAGCTTTTTCGGGACAGGGTCCACTGAAGCTTTCTTT
TRBD1,TRBJ1-2,TRBV7-9,NA,CASSLGQGPDYGYTF,TGTGCCAGCAGCTTAGGACAGGGCCCGGACTATGGCTACACCTTC
NA,TRBJ1-5,TRBV5-6,NA,CASSFQQGNQPQHF,TGTGCCAGCAGCTTTCAACAGGGCAATCAGCCCCAGCATTTT
NA,TRBJ2-3,TRBV25-1,NA,CASSTAGVSYTDTQYF,TGTGCCAGCAGTACCGCCGGGGTCTCCTACACAGATACGCAGTATTTT
NA,TRBJ2-5,TRBV7-9,NA,CASSPRETQYF,TGTGCCAGCAGCCCCCGGGAGACCCAGTACTTC
NA,TRBJ2-7,TRBV6-2/TRBV6-3,NA,CASSQAGSYEQYF,TGTGCCAGCAGTCAGGCAGGGTCCTACGAGCAGTACTTC
NA,TRBJ1-1,TRBV30,few,CAWSVGITGLGDTEAFF,TGTGCCTGGAGTGTAGGGATTACAGGGCTCGGGGACACTGAAGCTTTCTTT
TRBD1,TRBJ1-1,TRBV20-1,NA,CSATDRANLEAFF,TGCAGTGCTACTGACAGGGCAAACCTTGAAGCTTTCTTT
TRBD1,TRBJ1-2,TRBV5-1,few,CASSLGPTGQGSYNYGYTF,TGCGCCAGCAGCTTAGGCCCTACGGGACAGGGGAGTTATAACTATGGCTACACCTTC
NA,TRBJ2-2,TRBV11-3,NA,CASSPEGGGTGELFF,TGTGCCAGCAGCCCAGAAGGGGGGGGAACCGGGGAGCTGTTTTTT
TRBD1,TRBJ2-1,TRBV5-1,NA,CASSPQGAQDEQFF,TGCGCCAGCAGCCCCCAGGGGGCTCAGGATGAGCAGTTCTTC